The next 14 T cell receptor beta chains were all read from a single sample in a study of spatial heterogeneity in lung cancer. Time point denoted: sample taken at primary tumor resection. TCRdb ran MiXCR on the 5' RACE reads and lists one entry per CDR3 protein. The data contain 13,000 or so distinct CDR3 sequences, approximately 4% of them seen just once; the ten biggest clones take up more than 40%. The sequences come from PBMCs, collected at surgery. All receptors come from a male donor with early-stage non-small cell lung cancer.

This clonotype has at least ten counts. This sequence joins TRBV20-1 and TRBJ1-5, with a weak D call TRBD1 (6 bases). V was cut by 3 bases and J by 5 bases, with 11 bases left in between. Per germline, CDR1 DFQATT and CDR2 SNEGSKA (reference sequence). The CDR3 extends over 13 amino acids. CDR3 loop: CSASSAGDQPQHF. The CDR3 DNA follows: TGCAGTGCTAGTTCGGCAGGGGATCAGCCCCAGCATTTT.

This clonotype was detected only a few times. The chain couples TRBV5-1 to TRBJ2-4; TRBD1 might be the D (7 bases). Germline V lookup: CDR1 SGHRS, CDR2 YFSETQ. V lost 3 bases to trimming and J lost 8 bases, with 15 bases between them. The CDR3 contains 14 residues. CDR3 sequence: CASSWRDSEYIQYF. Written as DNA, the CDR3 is TGCGCCAGCAGCTGGAGGGACAGTGAGTACATTCAGTACTTC.

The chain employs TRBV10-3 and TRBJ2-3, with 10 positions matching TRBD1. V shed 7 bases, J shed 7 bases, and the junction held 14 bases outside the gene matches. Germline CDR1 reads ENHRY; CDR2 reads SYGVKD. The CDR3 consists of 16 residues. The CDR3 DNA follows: TGTGCCATCAACGCGGGCCCGACAGGGGGCCTGAATACGCAGTATTTT. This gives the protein CAINAGPTGGLNTQYF.

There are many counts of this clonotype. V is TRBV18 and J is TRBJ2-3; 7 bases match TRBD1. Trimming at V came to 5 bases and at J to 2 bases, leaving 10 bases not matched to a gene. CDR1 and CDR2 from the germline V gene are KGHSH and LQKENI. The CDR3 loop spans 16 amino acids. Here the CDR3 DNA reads TGTGCCAGCTCAGCTAATTCGGGACAGAACACAGATACGCAGTATTTT. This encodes CASSANSGQNTDTQYF.

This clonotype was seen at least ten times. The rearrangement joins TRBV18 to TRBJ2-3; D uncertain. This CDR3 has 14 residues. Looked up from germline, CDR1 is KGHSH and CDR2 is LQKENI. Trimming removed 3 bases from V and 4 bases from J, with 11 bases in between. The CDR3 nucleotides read TGTGCCAGCTCACCGGAATTAGAGGCAGATACGCAGTATTTT. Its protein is CASSPELEADTQYF.

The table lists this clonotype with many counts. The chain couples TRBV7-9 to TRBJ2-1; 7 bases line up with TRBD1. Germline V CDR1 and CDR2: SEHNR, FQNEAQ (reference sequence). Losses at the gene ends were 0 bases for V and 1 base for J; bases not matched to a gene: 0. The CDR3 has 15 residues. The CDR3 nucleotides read TGTGCCAGCAGCTTAGCACAGGGGTCCTACAATGAGCAGTTCTTC. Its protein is CASSLAQGSYNEQFF.

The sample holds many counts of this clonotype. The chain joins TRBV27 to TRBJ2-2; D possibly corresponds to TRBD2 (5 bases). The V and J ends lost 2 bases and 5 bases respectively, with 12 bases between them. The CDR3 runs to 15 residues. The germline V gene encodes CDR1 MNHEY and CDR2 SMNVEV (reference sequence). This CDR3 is CASSLEGEGTGELFF. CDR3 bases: TGTGCCAGCAGTTTAGAGGGAGAAGGTACCGGGGAGCTGTTTTTT.

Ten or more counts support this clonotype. The CDR3 loop reads CASSPSVDTQYF. The CDR3 DNA follows: TGTGCCAGCAGTCCTAGCGTGGATACGCAGTATTTT. The chain has TRBV27 and TRBJ2-3, with D possibly being TRBD2 (6 bases). The germline V gene encodes CDR1 MNHEY and CDR2 SMNVEV (reference sequence). The CDR3 length is 12 residues. Deletions cut 5 bases from V and 6 bases from J, with 9 bases between.

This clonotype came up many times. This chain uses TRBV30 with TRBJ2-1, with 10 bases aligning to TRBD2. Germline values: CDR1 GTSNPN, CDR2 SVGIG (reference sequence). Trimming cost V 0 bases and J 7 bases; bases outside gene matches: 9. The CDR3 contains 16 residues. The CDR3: CAWSVFLAGDGNEQFF. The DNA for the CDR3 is TGTGCCTGGAGTGTATTTCTAGCGGGAGACGGGAATGAGCAGTTCTTC.

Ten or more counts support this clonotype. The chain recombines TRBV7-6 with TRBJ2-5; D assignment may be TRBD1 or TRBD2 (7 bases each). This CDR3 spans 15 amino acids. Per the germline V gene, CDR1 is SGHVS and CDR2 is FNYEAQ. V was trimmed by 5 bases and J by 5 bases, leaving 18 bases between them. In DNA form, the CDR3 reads TGTGCCAGCAGCCTCCTAGGAGCGGGACAGGAGACCCAGTACTTC. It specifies CASSLLGAGQETQYF.

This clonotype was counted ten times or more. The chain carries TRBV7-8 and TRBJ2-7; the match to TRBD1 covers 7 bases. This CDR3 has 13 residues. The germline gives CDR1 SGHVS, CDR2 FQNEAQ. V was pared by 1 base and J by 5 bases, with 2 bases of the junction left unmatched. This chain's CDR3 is CASSLDRGDEQYF. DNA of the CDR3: TGTGCCAGCAGCTTAGACAGGGGCGACGAGCAGTACTTC.

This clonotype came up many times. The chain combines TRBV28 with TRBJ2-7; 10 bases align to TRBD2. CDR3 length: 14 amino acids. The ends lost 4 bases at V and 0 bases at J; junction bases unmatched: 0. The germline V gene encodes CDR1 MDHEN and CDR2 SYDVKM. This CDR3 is CASSSSGSSYEQYF. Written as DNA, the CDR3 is TGTGCCAGCAGTTCTAGCGGGAGCTCCTACGAGCAGTACTTC.

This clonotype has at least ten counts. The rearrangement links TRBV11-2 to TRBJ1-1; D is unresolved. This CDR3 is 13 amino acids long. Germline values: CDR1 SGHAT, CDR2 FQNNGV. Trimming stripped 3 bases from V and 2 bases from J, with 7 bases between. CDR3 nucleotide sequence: TGTGCCAGCAGCTTTACGGGTAACACTGAAGCTTTCTTT. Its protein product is CASSFTGNTEAFF. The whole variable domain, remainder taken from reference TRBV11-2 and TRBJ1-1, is EAGVAQSPRYKIIEKRQSVAFWCNPISGHATLYWYQQILGQGPKLLIQFQNNGVVDDSQLPKDRFSAERLKGVDSTLKIQPAKLEDSAVYLCASSFTGNTEAFFGQGTRLTVV.

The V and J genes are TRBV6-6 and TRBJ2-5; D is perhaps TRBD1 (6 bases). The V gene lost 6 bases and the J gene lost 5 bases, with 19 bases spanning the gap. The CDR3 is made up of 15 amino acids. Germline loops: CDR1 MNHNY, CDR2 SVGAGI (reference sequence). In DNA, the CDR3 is TGTGCCAGCAGCACAGGGACCGCCTCTTCGGAGACCCAGTACTTC. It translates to CASSTGTASSETQYF.